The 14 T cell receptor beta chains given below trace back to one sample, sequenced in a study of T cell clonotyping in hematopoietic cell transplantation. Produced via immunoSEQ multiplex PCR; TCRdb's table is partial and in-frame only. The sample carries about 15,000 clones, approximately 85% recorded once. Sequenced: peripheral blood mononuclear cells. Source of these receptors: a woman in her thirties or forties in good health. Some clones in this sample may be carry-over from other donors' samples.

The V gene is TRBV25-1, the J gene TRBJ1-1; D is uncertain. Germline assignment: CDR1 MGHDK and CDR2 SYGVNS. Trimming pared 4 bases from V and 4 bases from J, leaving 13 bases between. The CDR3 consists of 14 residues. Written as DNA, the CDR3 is TGTGCCAGCAGTGGGAGAGCTGTAGGCACTGAAGCTTTCTTT. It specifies CASSGRAVGTEAFF.

CDR3 in DNA: TGCGCCAGCAGCCTGCCCGGTAGCACAGATACGCAGTATTTT. Protein: CASSLPGSTDTQYF. The gene calls are TRBV5-1 and TRBJ2-3; D uncertain. Trimming took off 4 bases at V and 0 bases at J, with 9 bases between the two ends. CDR1 SGHRS and CDR2 YFSETQ come from the germline V gene. This CDR3 spans 14 amino acids.

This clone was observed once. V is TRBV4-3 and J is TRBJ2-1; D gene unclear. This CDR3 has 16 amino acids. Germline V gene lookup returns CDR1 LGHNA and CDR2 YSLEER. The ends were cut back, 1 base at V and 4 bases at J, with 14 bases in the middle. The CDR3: CASSQGARLGYNEQFF. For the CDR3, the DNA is TGCGCCAGCAGCCAAGGCGCCCGCCTAGGGTACAATGAGCAGTTCTTC.

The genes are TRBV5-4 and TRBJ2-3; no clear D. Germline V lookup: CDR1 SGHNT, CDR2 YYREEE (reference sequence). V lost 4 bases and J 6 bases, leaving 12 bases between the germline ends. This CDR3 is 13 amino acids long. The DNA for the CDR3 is TGTGCCAGCAGCCCACAGACGGCGGATACGCAGTATTTT. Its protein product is CASSPQTADTQYF.

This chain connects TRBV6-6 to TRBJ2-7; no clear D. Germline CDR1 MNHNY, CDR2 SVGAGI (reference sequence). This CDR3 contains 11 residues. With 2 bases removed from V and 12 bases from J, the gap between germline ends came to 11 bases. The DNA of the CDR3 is TGTGCCAGCAGTTACGAGTTGCAGTCGTACTTC. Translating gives CASSYELQSYF.

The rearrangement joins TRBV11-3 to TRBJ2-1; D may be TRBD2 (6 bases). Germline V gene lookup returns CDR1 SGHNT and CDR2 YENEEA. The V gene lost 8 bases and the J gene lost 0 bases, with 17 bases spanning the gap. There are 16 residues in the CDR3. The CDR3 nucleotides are TGTGCCAGCGCCCTTGGGGGGTTCGGCTCCTACAATGAGCAGTTCTTC. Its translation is CASALGGFGSYNEQFF.

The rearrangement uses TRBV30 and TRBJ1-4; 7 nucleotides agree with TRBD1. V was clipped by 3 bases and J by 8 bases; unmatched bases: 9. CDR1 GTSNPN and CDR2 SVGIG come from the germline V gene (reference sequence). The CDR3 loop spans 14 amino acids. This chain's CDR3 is CAWSAQGVPEKLFF. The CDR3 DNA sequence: TGTGCCTGGAGCGCCCAGGGGGTGCCCGAAAAACTGTTTTTT.

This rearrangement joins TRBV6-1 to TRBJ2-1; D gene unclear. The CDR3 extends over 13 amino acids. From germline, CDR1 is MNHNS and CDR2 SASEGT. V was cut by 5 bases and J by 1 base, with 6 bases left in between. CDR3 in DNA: TGTGCCAGCAGTCAGGAGTCCTACAATGAGCAGTTCTTC. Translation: CASSQESYNEQFF.

The CDR3 reads CAWTRDGYEQYF. CDR3 nucleotides: TGTGCCTGGACCAGGGACGGGTACGAGCAGTACTTC. The rearrangement uses TRBV30 and TRBJ2-7; D possibly uses TRBD1 or TRBD2 (5 bases each). Germline loops: CDR1 GTSNPN, CDR2 SVGIG (reference sequence). V was trimmed by 4 bases and J by 4 bases, leaving 11 bases between them. CDR3 length equals 12 residues.

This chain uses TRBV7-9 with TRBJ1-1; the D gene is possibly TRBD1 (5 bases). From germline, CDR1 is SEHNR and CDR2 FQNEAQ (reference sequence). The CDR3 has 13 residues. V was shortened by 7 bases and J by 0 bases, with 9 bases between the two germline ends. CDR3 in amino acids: CASIQTVNTEAFF. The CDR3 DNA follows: TGTGCCAGCATACAGACAGTGAACACTGAAGCTTTCTTT.

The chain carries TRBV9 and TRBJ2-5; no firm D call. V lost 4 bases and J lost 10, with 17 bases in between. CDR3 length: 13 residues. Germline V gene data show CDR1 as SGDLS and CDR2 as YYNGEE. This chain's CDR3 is CASSPRPGGDQYF. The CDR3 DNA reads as TGTGCCAGCAGCCCCCGGCCGGGTGGGGACCAGTACTTC.

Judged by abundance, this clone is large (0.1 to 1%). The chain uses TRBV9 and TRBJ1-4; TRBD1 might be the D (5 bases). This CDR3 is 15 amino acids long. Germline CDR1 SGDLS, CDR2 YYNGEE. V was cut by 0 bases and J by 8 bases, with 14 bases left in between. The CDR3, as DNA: TGTGCCAGCAGCGTAGACGGGGCGCGGAGGGAAAAACTGTTTTTT. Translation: CASSVDGARREKLFF.

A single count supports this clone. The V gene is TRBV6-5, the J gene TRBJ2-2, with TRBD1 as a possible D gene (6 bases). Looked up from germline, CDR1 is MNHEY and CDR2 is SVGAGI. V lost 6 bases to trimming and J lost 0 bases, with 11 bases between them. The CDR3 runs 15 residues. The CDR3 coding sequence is TGTGCCAGCAGCAGAGGACAGCCGAACACCGGGGAGCTGTTTTTT. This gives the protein CASSRGQPNTGELFF.

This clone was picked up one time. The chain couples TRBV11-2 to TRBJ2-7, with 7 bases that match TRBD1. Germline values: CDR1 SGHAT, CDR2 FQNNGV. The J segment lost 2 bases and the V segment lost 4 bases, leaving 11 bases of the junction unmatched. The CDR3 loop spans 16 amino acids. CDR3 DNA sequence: TGTGCCAGCAGCTCACAATCCGGGACAGCGACCTACGAGCAGTACTTC. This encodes CASSSQSGTATYEQYF.